The 13 T cell receptor beta chains listed next were all sequenced from one sample in a study of control samples from healthy donors and cancer patients (dated by TCRdb to about 2020). Libraries were built with the immunoSEQ multiplex PCR assay. The table was pulled from immuneACCESS by TCRdb, which kept in-frame rearrangements only. Such tables lose some clones; where checked, under half of the loss comes from unresolved V genes, and the rest has no known cause. The sample table holds 51,000 or so clones, of which 75% to 85% were seen once. The top ten clones comprise over 9.5% of the sample. The sample consisted of blood. The receptor source for this set is a man between 65 and 85 years old in good health.

By share of the sample, this clone is medium-sized (0.01 to 0.1%). CDR3: CASSAQVTTYTEAFF. CDR3 bases: TGTGCCAGCAGTGCCCAGGTGACAACCTACACTGAAGCTTTCTTT. The chain employs TRBV28 and TRBJ1-1; D gene ambiguous. The CDR3 sequence is 15 residues long. Deletions cut 5 bases from V and 3 bases from J, with 16 bases between. The germline gives CDR1 MDHEN, CDR2 SYDVKM.

This clone was picked up a small number of times. The chain joins TRBV6-5 to TRBJ1-5, with D unresolved. The CDR3 is made up of 15 amino acids. V lost 7 bases to trimming and J lost 1 base, with 14 bases between them. Germline V lookup: CDR1 MNHEY, CDR2 SVGAGI. CDR3 protein: CASIWVLGSNQPQHF. The CDR3 DNA follows: TGTGCCAGCATTTGGGTTTTGGGGAGCAATCAGCCCCAGCATTTT.

The chain joins TRBV9 to TRBJ1-2, with 7 bases fitting TRBD1. Unmatched junction bases numbered 6, after V lost 2 bases and J lost 5 bases. Germline-derived CDR1 and CDR2 are SGDLS and YYNGEE. This CDR3 has 14 amino acids. The CDR3 bases are TGTGCCAGCAGCGTCCGACAGGGTTTGTATGGCTACACCTTC. Its protein is CASSVRQGLYGYTF. The full variable domain, in which reference TRBV9 and TRBJ1-2 provide the parts outside the CDR3, is DSGVTQTPKHLITATGQRVTLRCSPRSGDLSVYWYQQSLDQGLQFLIQYYNGEERAKGNILERFSAQQFPDLHSELNLSSLELGDSALYFCASSVRQGLYGYTFGSGTRLTVV.

The genes are TRBV15 and TRBJ1-2, with D perhaps TRBD1 (5 bases). The germline V gene has CDR1 LNHNV and CDR2 YYDKDF (reference sequence). The CDR3 runs to 15 residues. The V and J ends lost 1 base and 8 bases respectively, with 17 bases between them. CDR3 in amino acids: CATSRGGLRVGGYTF. The CDR3 DNA sequence: TGTGCCACCAGCAGAGGGGGACTCCGAGTGGGAGGCTACACCTTC.

The chain links TRBV2 to TRBJ2-7, with 8 nucleotides matching TRBD1. Losses at the gene ends were 10 bases for V and 1 base for J; bases not matched to a gene: 6. Germline V gives CDR1 SNHLY, CDR2 FYNNEI. The CDR3 is 13 residues long. The CDR3 region has the DNA TGTGCCATTGGACAGGGAGGATCCTACGAGCAGTACTTC. Protein: CAIGQGGSYEQYF.

The chain recombines TRBV5-1 with TRBJ2-5; D not certain. From germline, CDR1 is SGHRS and CDR2 YFSETQ. The CDR3 extends over 13 amino acids. Trimming took off 0 bases at V and 3 bases at J, with 6 bases between the two ends. The chain's CDR3 is CASSLGAEETQYF. The CDR3, as DNA: TGCGCCAGCAGCTTGGGGGCGGAAGAGACCCAGTACTTC.

The chain joins TRBV25-1 to TRBJ1-2; possible D gene TRBD1, 5 bases. V was pared by 4 bases and J by 4 bases, with 13 bases between. Germline V CDR1 and CDR2: MGHDK, SYGVNS. The CDR3 extends over 14 amino acids. The CDR3 bases are TGTGCCAGCAGTGCCGGGCAGGGCCTCTATGGCTACACCTTC. This gives the protein CASSAGQGLYGYTF.

This clone was counted only a few times. This chain joins TRBV5-6 and TRBJ1-5; 11 nucleotides align to TRBD1. CDR1 is SGHDT, CDR2 YYEEEE, per germline. Unmatched junction bases numbered 8, after V lost 5 bases and J lost 7 bases. The CDR3 is 15 amino acids. CDR3 loop: CASSRTGGLGQPQHF. The CDR3, as DNA: TGTGCCAGCAGTCGGACAGGGGGCTTAGGGCAGCCCCAGCATTTT. The whole variable domain, remainder taken from reference TRBV5-6 and TRBJ1-5, is DAGVTQSPTHLIKTRGQQVTLRCSPKSGHDTVSWYQQALGQGPQFIFQYYEEEERQRGNFPDRFSGHQFPNYSSELNVNALLLGDSALYLCASSRTGGLGQPQHFGDGTRLSIL.

The gene calls are TRBV2 and TRBJ2-7; possibly TRBD1 or TRBD2 for D (6 bases each). The ends were cut back, 8 bases at V and 5 bases at J, with 19 bases in the middle. This CDR3 is 14 amino acids long. CDR1 and CDR2 from the germline V gene are SNHLY and FYNNEI. The CDR3 sequence is CASYLGGAGNEQYF. Here the CDR3 DNA reads TGTGCCAGCTATCTGGGGGGCGCAGGAAACGAGCAGTACTTC.

The chain combines TRBV5-1 with TRBJ2-7, with D hard to call. The CDR3 is made up of 12 amino acids. Trimming removed 5 bases from V and 10 bases from J, with 16 bases in between. Per germline, CDR1 SGHRS and CDR2 YFSETQ. The DNA for the CDR3 is TGCGCCAGCAGTTTCTCTGACGGTGGACAGTACTTC. This sequence encodes CASSFSDGGQYF.

This clone was seen a few times. This chain links TRBV18 with TRBJ2-1, with 12 bases that match TRBD2. Germline V lookup: CDR1 KGHSH, CDR2 LQKENI. The V segment lost 2 bases and the J segment 2 bases; nucleotides outside the gene matches: 4. The CDR3 loop spans 17 amino acids. The CDR3 here is CASSPLTSGSPYNEQFF. DNA of the CDR3: TGTGCCAGCTCACCATTGACTAGCGGGAGTCCCTACAATGAGCAGTTCTTC.

The rearrangement joins TRBV5-1 to TRBJ2-3; 13 bases map to TRBD2. Germline trimming cut 4 bases from V and 5 bases from J; bases unmatched to any gene: 10. CDR3 size: 17 residues. CDR1 is SGHRS, CDR2 YFSETQ, per germline. In DNA form, the CDR3 reads TGCGCCAGCAGCCCCCGGACTAGCGGGGGCCCCGGAGATACGCAGTATTTT. It specifies CASSPRTSGGPGDTQYF.

This chain connects TRBV6-5 to TRBJ1-1; 7 bases match TRBD1. Germline V gene lookup returns CDR1 MNHEY and CDR2 SVGAGI. CDR3 size: 14 residues. The trim removed 7 bases at V and 6 bases at J, leaving 11 bases unmatched. The CDR3 region has the DNA TGTGCCAGCAATCCAGGGGGGGGCTTCGCTGAAGCTTTCTTT. As protein: CASNPGGGFAEAFF.